Here is one T cell receptor beta chain with its context. What it recognizes is unknown. The repertoire was sequenced with immunoSEQ multiplex PCR; TCRdb's copy has only in-frame clones and lacks some. The table lists about 72,000 clones, about 88% of them singletons, with 28% in the top ten. These data are taken from a study of T cell responses to AZD1222 COVID-19 vaccine. General study findings and limits: It was only after the peak T cell response that any repertoires were sampled. Donors were chiefly white British, with a greater number of females, and clonal diversity was perhaps underestimated.

The germline V and J ends were trimmed by 2 bases and 8 bases, with 27 bases remaining between them. This CDR3 has 18 amino acids. Germline values: CDR1 LGHNA, CDR2 YNFKEQ. The chain recombines TRBV4-2 with TRBJ1-2; D is perhaps TRBD1 (5 bases). This sequence originates from an adult who received the AZD1222 COVID-19 vaccine. Here the sequenced sample was peripheral blood, taken 28 days after the second AZD1222 dose. The CDR3 protein is CASSQLSGAGRGVEGYTF. CDR3 bases: TGTGCCAGCAGCCAATTGTCCGGGGCCGGGCGCGGAGTAGAGGGCTACACCTTC.